This section outlines one TCR beta chain sequence together with its context. What it binds is not known. Trimming shortened V by 3 bases and J by 9 bases, and 14 bases separated the two germline ends. The CDR3 extends over 12 amino acids. Looked up from germline, CDR1 is SQVTM and CDR2 is ANQGSEA. Genomic DNA templated the TCR beta VDJ and CDR3 profiling. One entry per CDR3 protein results from TCRdb running MiXCR on the reads. Of around 190,000 distinct CDR3 sequences listed, 54% are singletons. The data were obtained in a study of CD8+CD57+ T cells in acquired aplastic anemia. The study, taken as a whole, reports: Patients and controls were not found to differ significantly in CD8+ Simpson's diversity.

Material for sequencing was sorted CD4+, CD8+, or CD8+CD57+ T cells (not recorded which) from PBMCs. The origin of this receptor is a human donor in good health, serving as a control. The rearrangement links TRBV29-1 to TRBJ2-5; the D is unclear. As DNA, the CDR3 is TGCAGCGTTGAGCACGCCGGTGAGGCCCAGTACTTC. Protein: CSVEHAGEAQYF.